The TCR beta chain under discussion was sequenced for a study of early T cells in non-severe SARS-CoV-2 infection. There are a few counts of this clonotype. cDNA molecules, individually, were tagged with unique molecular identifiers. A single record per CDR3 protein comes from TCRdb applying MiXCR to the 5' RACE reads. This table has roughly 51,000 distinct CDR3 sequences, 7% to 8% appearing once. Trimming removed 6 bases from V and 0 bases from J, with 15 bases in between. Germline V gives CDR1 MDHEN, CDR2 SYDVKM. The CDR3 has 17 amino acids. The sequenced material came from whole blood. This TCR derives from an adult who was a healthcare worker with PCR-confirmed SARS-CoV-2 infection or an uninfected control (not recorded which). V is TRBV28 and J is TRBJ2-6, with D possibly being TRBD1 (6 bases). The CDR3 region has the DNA TGTGCCAGCAGCCCTGACAGGAGATACTCTGGGGCCAACGTCCTGACTTTC. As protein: CASSPDRRYSGANVLTF.